This is a list of T cell receptor beta chains from one sample in a study of shared clonotypes between healthy human individuals. Libraries were prepared by immunoSEQ multiplex PCR; TCRdb keeps only in-frame clonotypes and omits some of them. The sample has under 1 million clones, 96% seen once. The specimen was naive CD8+ T cells sorted from blood. The origin of the receptors is a man younger than 45 in good health. Both conserved end residues are part of each CDR3.

V gene	CDR3 length	J gene	CDR3 protein
TRBV11-2	17	TRBJ1-2	CASSLVPGQGANYGYTF
TRBV6-5	11	TRBJ2-1	CASSYRNEQFF
TRBV18	17	TRBJ2-5	CASSPPGTLSFQETQYF
TRBV4-1	15	TRBJ2-7	CASSQVVDRNSEQYF
TRBV5-4	16	TRBJ2-5	CASSLASPPYLETQYF
TRBV29-1	12	TRBJ2-7	CSVARQGHEQYF
TRBV11-2	14	TRBJ2-2	CASSWGRGDGELFF
TRBV5-4	14	TRBJ2-7	CASSRDLSNYEQYF
TRBV7-2	13	TRBJ2-3	CASSLPPKDTQYF
TRBV4-1	19	TRBJ2-5	CASSPFTRAGGPNGETQYF
TRBV2	18	TRBJ1-5	CASSEGPGQAVGNQPQHF
TRBV27	15	TRBJ1-5	CASSSHRGGNQPQHF
TRBV11-2	16	TRBJ2-1	CASSLILAQSYNEQFF
TRBV27	13	TRBJ2-3	CASSITGPDTQYF
TRBV19	16	TRBJ2-7	CASSMDPGTGTIEQYF
TRBV27	13	TRBJ2-7	CASSLGGTYEQYF
TRBV12-5	20	TRBJ1-2	CASGFPDAPGQVPLNYGYTF
TRBV7-2	13	TRBJ2-7	CASSQDRSYEQYF
TRBV19	13	TRBJ1-5	CASSIVSGQPQHF
TRBV7-8	18	TRBJ2-1	CASSLAGITGGLNNEQFF
TRBV7-9	14	TRBJ2-7	CASSQGQGLYEQYF
TRBV7-9	16	TRBJ2-3	CASSPRGGQGTDTQYF
TRBV11-1	16	TRBJ2-3	CASSFEAGISTDTQYF
TRBV20-1	11	TRBJ2-5	CSAPTGETQYF
TRBV5-1	14	NA	CASSPGTGSNEQYF
TRBV7-9	14	TRBJ2-7	CASSFGTNSYEQYF
TRBV1	16	TRBJ2-4	CTTQPSRILAKNIQYF
TRBV7-9	16	TRBJ2-2	CASTLGAGSVTGELFF
TRBV7-9	14	TRBJ1-2	CASSDSTALYGYTF
TRBV11-3	15	TRBJ1-1	CASSFPGQGETEAFF
TRBV6-5	12	TRBJ2-7	CATGDRGYEQYF
TRBV23-1	15	TRBJ2-7	CASSQISRGTYEQYF
TRBV6-1	13	TRBJ1-1	CASSSTADTEAFF
TRBV5-4	15	TRBJ1-2	CASSPTRQGRNGYTF
TRBV21-1	15	TRBJ1-1	CASSKFKPMGTEAFF
TRBV18	14	TRBJ2-1	CASSPPHQASEQFF
TRBV12-2	16	TRBJ2-6	CASRCSTQSRANVLTF
TRBV4-2	15	TRBJ2-1	CASSQVTGTTNEQFF
TRBV11-2	17	TRBJ2-1	CASSGVRSGIPLNEQFF
TRBV10-1	14	TRBJ2-1	CASSDRTGFNEQFF
TRBV4-3	13	TRBJ2-7	CASSPGPAYEQYF
TRBV27	16	TRBJ2-2	CASSLGGSANTGELFF
TRBV7-9	12	TRBJ2-7	CASSQTGYEQYF
TRBV5-8	16	TRBJ1-5	CASSSTLEYSNQPQHF
TRBV6-6	14	TRBJ1-1	CASSYDGGTPEAFF
TRBV27	14	TRBJ2-6	CASAHLSGANVLTF
TRBV29-1	13	TRBJ1-1	CSVLSDSTATAFF
TRBV29-1	16	TRBJ2-2	CSVVGGPPPNTGELFF
TRBV6-5	15	TRBJ1-1	CASSFGGRGRTEAFF
TRBV29-1	12	TRBJ2-1	CSVEIGGDEQFF
TRBV5-6	16	TRBJ2-3	CASSLRDRYYTDTQYF
TRBV7-9	11	TRBJ1-1	CASSLEGAAFF
TRBV7-9	13	TRBJ2-7	CASSLAPAGEQYF